This T cell receptor beta chain was sequenced for a study of T-cell reconstitution after alpha-beta-depleted transplantation in children. Unique molecular identifiers tagged the TCRbeta library. TCRdb ran MiXCR on the PCR reads and lists one entry per CDR3 protein. The sample includes some 500,000 distinct CDR3 sequences, 30% to 35% seen only once; the top ten take around 2.5%. Germline loops: CDR1 SQVTM, CDR2 ANQGSEA. The CDR3 has 10 amino acids. V shed 7 bases and J 10 bases; nucleotides not matched to a gene: 6. V is TRBV29-1 and J is TRBJ1-2; 7 nucleotides agree with TRBD1. The sample consisted of PBMCs from the stem cell graft donor, taken from the stem cell graft. The origin of this receptor is a human donor who donated a stem cell graft to a child with aplastic anemia. The CDR3 DNA reads as TGCAGCGCCGGAGACAGGGTCTACACCTTC. Protein sequence: CSAGDRVYTF.